This entry concerns a single TCR beta chain. Antigen: not known. This CDR3 is built from 16 residues. The V gene lost 5 bases and the J gene lost 5 bases, with 20 bases spanning the gap. Germline lookup yields CDR1 SGHTA and CDR2 FQGNSA. The PCR ran on 60 Vbeta and 13 Jbeta primers. Generated by immunoSEQ multiplex PCR, the TCRdb table keeps only in-frame clones and is missing some. The sample holds some 190,000 clones, roughly 77% seen once. This entry is derived from a study of cytomegalovirus exposure and HLA in healthy donors. Whole-study findings and limits: Reported performance of the classifier showed diagnosis of cytomegalovirus status with high specificity and sensitivity. It was approximately 150 TCR beta chains that were listed as cytomegalovirus-associated. A few chains linked to CMV were shown in vitro to be specific for CMV antigens. Most subjects' HLA-A and HLA-B alleles were reportedly predicted from TCR beta sequences.

The V and J genes are TRBV7-2 and TRBJ2-3; TRBD2 might be the D (6 bases). The origin of this receptor is a man aged 30 to 45 in good health and CMV-seropositive. Sequencing input: PBMCs. The CDR3 DNA reads TGTGCCAGCAGCGCCCCGGGACTCTTTAATGTAGATACGCAGTATTTT. Amino acid sequence: CASSAPGLFNVDTQYF.